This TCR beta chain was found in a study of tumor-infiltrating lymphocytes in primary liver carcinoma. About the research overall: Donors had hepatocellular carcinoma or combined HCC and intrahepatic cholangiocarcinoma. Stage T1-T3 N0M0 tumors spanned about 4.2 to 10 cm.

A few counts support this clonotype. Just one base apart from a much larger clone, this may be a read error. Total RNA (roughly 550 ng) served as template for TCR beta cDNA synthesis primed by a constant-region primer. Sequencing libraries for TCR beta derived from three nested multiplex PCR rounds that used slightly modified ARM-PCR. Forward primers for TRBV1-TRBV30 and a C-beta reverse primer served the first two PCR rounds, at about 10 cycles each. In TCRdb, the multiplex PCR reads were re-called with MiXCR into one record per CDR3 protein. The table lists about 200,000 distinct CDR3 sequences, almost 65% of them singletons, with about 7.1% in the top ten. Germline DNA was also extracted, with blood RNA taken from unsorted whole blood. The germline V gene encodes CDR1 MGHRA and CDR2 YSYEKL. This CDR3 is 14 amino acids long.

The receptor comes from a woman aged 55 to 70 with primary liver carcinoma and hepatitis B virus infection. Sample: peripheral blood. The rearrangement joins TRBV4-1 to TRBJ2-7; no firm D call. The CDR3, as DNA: TGCGCCAGCAGCTTAAGGGAAAGGTCCTACGAGCAGTGCTTC. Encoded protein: CASSLRERSYEQCF.